Below, 26 T cell receptor beta chains from the same sample are listed, as sequenced in a study of tumor-infiltrating lymphocytes in primary liver carcinoma. A primer in the constant region served to generate TCR beta cDNA from 450 to 600 ng of total RNA. Each TCR beta library was derived from three nested multiplex PCR rounds that employed slightly modified ARM-PCR. TRBV1-TRBV30 forward primers paired with a C-beta reverse primer were used in the first two PCR rounds, which ran approximately 10 cycles each. MiXCR, applied by TCRdb to the multiplex PCR reads, yields one record per CDR3 protein. The sample shows approximately 300,000 distinct CDR3 sequences, about 62% of them seen only once. Alongside blood RNA obtained from unsorted whole blood, germline DNA was also extracted. The sample comprised peripheral blood. These receptors were taken from a man aged 40-50 years with primary liver carcinoma and hepatitis B virus infection.

In the case of this clonotype: The conserved closing phenylalanine or tryptophan is absent in this CDR3, likely reflecting a read error. The rearrangement links TRBV7-9 to TRBJ2-5; D is perhaps TRBD2 (6 bases). The CDR3 is 15 residues long. V dropped 3 bases and J dropped 2 bases, with 13 bases sitting between them. Germline CDR1 and CDR2: SEHNR and FQNEAQ (reference sequence). The CDR3 region is CASSLEGSGQETQYI. The CDR3 DNA reads TGTGCCAGCAGCTTGGAGGGTAGCGGACAAGAGACCCAGTACATC.

V usage is TRBV29-1 and J usage is TRBJ1-1, with D tentatively TRBD1 (5 bases). V was clipped by 4 bases and J by 0 bases, with 15 bases between them. Germline loops: CDR1 SQVTM, CDR2 ANQGSEA. The CDR3 sequence is 15 residues long. CDR3 sequence: CSVGRGWGVNTEAFF. CDR3 coding DNA: TGCAGCGTTGGTCGGGGCTGGGGGGTGAACACTGAAGCTTTCTTT.

With respect to this clonotype: Relative to the germline gene, one junction end is altered; a read error may explain this. The V call is TRBV29-1, the J call TRBJ2-3; D unclear. This CDR3 contains 12 residues. Germline V gene sequence: CDR1 SQVTM, CDR2 ANQGSEA. Here the CDR3 reads CSVEAGEGTHYF. The CDR3 DNA reads as TGCAGCGTTGAAGCAGGAGAAGGTACGCACTATTTT.

As for this clonotype: The junction differs from germline at one of its ends, possibly a read error. The J gene is TRBJ2-5, the V gene TRBV13, with D hard to call. CDR1 is PRHDT, CDR2 FYEKMQ, per germline (reference sequence). The CDR3 runs to 15 residues. The chain's CDR3 is CASSLLTGVPETQYF. DNA for the CDR3: TGTGCAAGCAGCTTATTAACTGGAGTTCCAGAGACCCAGTACTTC.

This clonotype was counted only a few times. The genes are TRBV5-1 and TRBJ2-2; D is ambiguous. The V gene's germline CDR1 is SGHRS and CDR2 YFSETQ. The CDR3 is made up of 15 amino acids. Trimming pared 4 bases from V and 3 bases from J, leaving 13 bases between. The CDR3 DNA sequence: TGCGCCAGCAGCCTACGTTCTATCGACACCGGGGAGCTGTTTTTT. Its protein is CASSLRSIDTGELFF. The variable domain in full, completed from reference TRBV5-1 and TRBJ2-2, reads KAGVTQTPRYLIKTRGQQVTLSCSPISGHRSVSWYQQTPGQGLQFLFEYFSETQRNKGNFPGRFSGRQFSNSRSEMNVSTLELGDSALYLCASSLRSIDTGELFFGEGSRLTVL.

The CDR3 DNA follows: TGTGCCAGCAGCCAAGGAGCGGGGCGGACAGATACGCAGTATTTT. Residues: CASSQGAGRTDTQYF. The chain links TRBV14 to TRBJ2-3; 7 bases agree with TRBD2. This CDR3 is built from 15 residues. With 1 base clipped from V and 3 bases from J, the junction kept 4 bases outside the gene matches. The germline gives CDR1 SGHDN, CDR2 FVKESK.

The sample holds a few counts of this clonotype. A much larger clone sits a single nucleotide away, making a read error possible. The final CDR3 position lacks the conserved phenylalanine or tryptophan, pointing to a likely read error. J is TRBJ2-1 and V is TRBV12-3 or TRBV12-4; 13 bases map to TRBD2. This CDR3 region has 15 residues. Trimming at V came to 5 bases and at J to 10 bases, leaving 8 bases not matched to a gene. CDR3 sequence: CASSPTSGRAGEQFL. The CDR3 DNA sequence: TGTGCCAGCAGTCCAACTAGCGGGAGGGCCGGGGAGCAGTTCTTA.

Turning to this clonotype: A much larger clone sits a single nucleotide away, making a read error possible. The J gene is TRBJ2-1, the V gene TRBV12-3 or TRBV12-4; D may correspond to TRBD1 or TRBD2 (8 bases each). This CDR3 is built from 15 residues. The CDR3 nucleotides are TGTGCCAGCAGGGCAGGGGGCGGGAGGTTCAATGAGCAGCTCTTC. Translating gives CASRAGGGRFNEQLF.

Worth noting for this clonotype: A much larger clone lies one base from this, so it may be a read error. This sequence joins TRBV11-2 and TRBJ2-3; no firm D call. The CDR3 extends over 13 amino acids. Germline values: CDR1 SGHAT, CDR2 FQNNGV. Here the CDR3 DNA reads TGTGCCGGCAGCTTAAGTCGGCCAGATACGCAGTATTTT. Translating gives CAGSLSRPDTQYF. Full variable domain (rest looked up from reference TRBV11-2 and TRBJ2-3): EAGVAQSPRYKIIEKRQSVAFWCNPISGHATLYWYQQILGQGPKLLIQFQNNGVVDDSQLPKDRFSAERLKGVDSTLKIQPAKLEDSAVYLCAGSLSRPDTQYFGPGTRLTVL.

This clonotype was seen repeatedly, ten times or more. This chain links TRBV5-4 with TRBJ2-7; D is perhaps TRBD1 (5 bases). Germline CDR1 SGHNT, CDR2 YYREEE (reference sequence). V was pared by 3 bases and J by 4 bases, with 14 bases between. This CDR3 has 14 amino acids. CDR3 protein: CASSSRSQGYEQYF. The CDR3 nucleotides are TGTGCCAGCAGCTCTAGATCGCAGGGATACGAGCAGTACTTC.

As regards this clonotype: With a much larger clone just one base away, this may be a read error. J is TRBJ2-5 and V is TRBV6-1; a weak D match, TRBD2 (5 bases). The germline V gene encodes CDR1 MNHNS and CDR2 SASEGT. There are 14 residues in the CDR3. The CDR3: CDSSNRGSTETQYF. CDR3 nucleotide sequence: TGTGACAGCAGTAATCGTGGGAGCACCGAGACCCAGTACTTC.

Many counts were recorded for this clonotype. The chain joins TRBV5-1 to TRBJ2-3, with TRBD1 matching 7 bases. The germline V gene has CDR1 SGHRS and CDR2 YFSETQ. With V trimmed by 4 bases and J by 10 bases, 12 bases remained unmatched. The CDR3 covers 14 residues. The DNA of the CDR3 is TGCGCCAGCAGCATACTTCCGGGCCAGGGGGCGCAGTATTTT. This translates into CASSILPGQGAQYF.

This clonotype showed up many times. This chain links TRBV14 with TRBJ1-1, with 9 nucleotides matching TRBD1. V was pared by 4 bases and J by 1 base, with 4 bases of the junction left unmatched. Germline V lookup: CDR1 SGHDN, CDR2 FVKESK. CDR3 length equals 15 residues. For the CDR3, the DNA is TGTGCCAGCAGCCTAGGGACAGGGAAGAACACTGAAGCTTTCTTT. Translated: CASSLGTGKNTEAFF.

Comments on this clonotype: One end of the junction is discordant with germline, which a read error may explain. This chain links TRBV28 with TRBJ2-7; 13 bases match TRBD2. Looked up from germline, CDR1 is MDHEN and CDR2 is SYDVKM. The CDR3 has 14 amino acids. CDR3 in amino acids: CASIRTSGSYEQHF. The CDR3 DNA sequence: TGTGCCAGCATTAGGACTAGCGGGAGCTACGAGCAGCACTTC.

Remarks on this clonotype: This clone may be a read error of a much larger clone one base away. Written as DNA, the CDR3 is TGTGCCAGCAGGTTAGAGTCCGACTGGCGCGAGCAGTACTTC. This gives the protein CASRLESDWREQYF. V is TRBV6-5 and J is TRBJ2-7; D remains ambiguous. V lost 6 bases to trimming and J lost 6 bases, with 18 bases between them. Germline V lookup: CDR1 MNHEY, CDR2 SVGAGI. CDR3 size: 14 residues.

Regarding this clonotype: Mismatch with germline at one junction end may stem from a read error. The V gene is TRBV4-1, the J gene TRBJ2-2; D is ambiguous. Per the germline V gene, CDR1 is MGHRA and CDR2 is YSYEKL. The CDR3 totals 15 residues. The CDR3: CAGSQEELGSGELFF. CDR3 DNA sequence: TGCGCCGGCAGCCAAGAAGAACTCGGGTCAGGGGAGCTGTTTTTT.

Concerning this clonotype: A much bigger clone sits one base away, suggesting this may be a read error. The chain links TRBV6-5 to TRBJ2-3; D might be TRBD2 (6 bases). The CDR3 totals 15 residues. Germline values: CDR1 MNHEY, CDR2 SVGAGI. CDR3 sequence (DNA): TGTGCCAACAGTTATGATGGGACTAGCACAGATACGCAGTATTTT. Translating it yields CANSYDGTSTDTQYF.

This clonotype turned up a few times. This chain connects TRBV28 to TRBJ2-7, with D unresolved. The CDR3 is made up of 13 amino acids. V was shortened by 3 bases and J by 3 bases, with 9 bases between the two germline ends. Germline V gene sequence: CDR1 MDHEN, CDR2 SYDVKM. The CDR3 region has the DNA TGTGCCAGCAGTTTGAGTTGGGTCTACGAGCAGTACTTC. It encodes CASSLSWVYEQYF.

This clonotype appeared a few times. The chain combines TRBV5-1 with TRBJ2-2, with TRBD1 identical over 7 bases. The germline gives CDR1 SGHRS, CDR2 YFSETQ. The V segment lost 4 bases and the J segment 3 bases; nucleotides outside the gene matches: 3. This CDR3 contains 14 residues. CDR3 bases: TGCGCCAGCAGCGCTACAGGGGACACCGGGGAGCTGTTTTTT. Protein: CASSATGDTGELFF.

This clonotype has more than one count but fewer than ten. V is TRBV5-4 and J is TRBJ2-3; the match to TRBD1 covers 8 bases. Per the germline V gene, CDR1 is SGHNT and CDR2 is YYREEE (reference sequence). V was clipped by 3 bases and J by 2 bases; unmatched bases: 11. This CDR3 comprises 17 residues. CDR3 nucleotide sequence: TGTGCCAGCAGCTCGGGACTTCAGGGGGCAAACACAGATACGCAGTATTTT. It specifies CASSSGLQGANTDTQYF.

V gene TRBV5-4 combines with J gene TRBJ2-6; 10 bases fit TRBD1. V gave up 7 bases and J gave up 0 bases; unmatched junction bases: 7. This CDR3 is 17 amino acids long. The V gene's germline CDR1 is SGHNT and CDR2 YYREEE (reference sequence). CDR3 nucleotides: TGTGCCAGCTGCAAGGGACAGGGGAACTCTGGGGCCAACGTCCTGACTTTC. As protein: CASCKGQGNSGANVLTF.

Concerning this clonotype: Germline and junction disagree at one end, which may indicate a read error. CDR3 amino acids: CASSPGPLAGGNTGELFF. The CDR3 nucleotides are TGTGCCAGCAGCCCCGGACCTCTAGCGGGAGGAAACACCGGGGAGCTATTTTTT. The rearrangement uses TRBV11-3 and TRBJ2-2, with 11 bases lining up with TRBD2. This CDR3 has 18 residues. Germline values: CDR1 SGHNT, CDR2 YENEEA. The full variable domain, with the rest looked up from reference TRBV11-3 and TRBJ2-2, is EAGVVQSPRYKIIEKKQPVAFWCNPISGHNTLYWYLQNLGQGPELLIRYENEEAVDDSQLPKDRFSAERLKGVDSTLKIQPAELGDSAVYLCASSPGPLAGGNTGELFFGEGSRLTVL.

This clonotype was seen only a few times. The chain employs TRBV24-1 and TRBJ1-2; TRBD1 matches at 8 bases. V lost 2 bases to trimming and J lost 4 bases; unmatched junction nucleotides: 8. The CDR3 spans 16 residues. CDR1 is KGHDR, CDR2 SFDVKD, per germline. The CDR3 DNA follows: TGTGCCACCAGTGATTCCTCCTCAGGGGGCGCCTATGGCTACACCTTC. Amino acids: CATSDSSSGGAYGYTF.

A word on this clonotype: At one end, the junction sequence differs from germline, possibly due to a read error. The V gene is TRBV5-1, the J gene TRBJ2-2; tentatively, D is TRBD2 (5 bases). The CDR3 consists of 14 residues. CDR1 and CDR2 from the germline V gene are SGHRS and YFSETQ. As DNA, the CDR3 is TGCGCCAGCAGCTTGGAACCCAACACCGGGGAGCTGGTTTTT. This encodes CASSLEPNTGELVF.

The chain links TRBV28 to TRBJ2-3; D call uncertain. Germline V lookup: CDR1 MDHEN, CDR2 SYDVKM. This CDR3 has 15 residues. The V end was cut by 7 bases, the J end by 2 bases, with 16 bases between. The CDR3 region is CASKGSELITDTQYF. Here the CDR3 DNA reads TGTGCCAGCAAGGGCAGTGAGCTGATCACAGATACGCAGTATTTT.

The chain employs TRBV7-8 and TRBJ2-7; no firm D call. V shed 8 bases and J shed 2 bases, with 13 bases lying between them. The CDR3 consists of 13 residues. Germline-derived CDR1 and CDR2 are SGHVS and FQNEAQ. CDR3 nucleotides: TGTGCCAGCTCCATGACCCGGACCTACGAGCAGTACTTC. This sequence encodes CASSMTRTYEQYF. The whole variable domain, filled in from reference TRBV7-8 and TRBJ2-7, reads GAGVSQSPRYKVAKRGQDVALRCDPISGHVSLFWYQQALGQGPEFLTYFQNEAQLDKSGLPSDRFFAERPEGSVSTLKIQRTQQEDSAVYLCASSMTRTYEQYFGPGTRLTVT.